Below are 30 T cell receptor beta chains sequenced from a single sample in a study of T cells in Graves' hyperthyroidism and ophthalmopathy. Amplification of TCR beta CDR3 regions was performed using RNA transcripts as template. When the TCR CDR3 underwent first-round RT-PCR, the HTBI primer set was used. TCRdb independently ran MiXCR on the multiplex PCR reads; one entry per CDR3 protein. The sample lists 380,000 or so distinct CDR3 sequences, less than 15% occurring once. Input material: blood. The source is a man aged 30 to 39 with Graves' hyperthyroidism that later progressed to Graves' ophthalmopathy.

This clonotype has a handful of counts. The V gene is TRBV6-5, the J gene TRBJ2-7; D unclear. Between the trimmed V and J ends, which lost 4 bases and 6 bases, there was a span of 10 bases. The germline V gene encodes CDR1 MNHEY and CDR2 SVGAGI. CDR3 length: 12 amino acids. The CDR3 reads CASSLVIGEQYF. The CDR3 DNA is TGTGCCAGCAGTTTGGTGATCGGCGAGCAGTACTTC.

This clonotype was recorded at least ten times. V gene TRBV20-1 combines with J gene TRBJ2-1; tentatively, D is TRBD1 or TRBD2 (6 bases each). The germline CDR1 and CDR2 sequences are DFQATT and SNEGSKA (reference sequence). The V gene lost 5 bases and the J gene lost 5 bases, with 16 bases spanning the gap. This CDR3 has 14 amino acids. CDR3 coding DNA: TGCAGTGCTGCCCGGGGGCCCGCCGACAATGAGCAGTTCTTC. Protein product: CSAARGPADNEQFF.

The sample holds many counts of this clonotype. The chain uses TRBV3-1 and TRBJ2-3; 15 positions match TRBD2. Germline V gene data show CDR1 as LGHDT and CDR2 as YNNKEL (reference sequence). V was clipped by 5 bases and J by 6 bases; unmatched bases: 6. The CDR3 is 16 residues long. Here the CDR3 reads CASSSGLAGGADTQYF. The CDR3 DNA reads TGTGCCAGCAGCTCGGGACTAGCGGGGGGTGCGGATACGCAGTATTTT.

This clonotype was counted at least ten times. The chain uses TRBV28 and TRBJ1-1; D gene uncertain. This CDR3 has 15 amino acids. V was clipped by 5 bases and J by 0 bases, with 13 bases between them. Germline CDR1 and CDR2: MDHEN and SYDVKM. The CDR3 DNA sequence: TGTGCCAGCAGTGAAACTAGGGAGATGAACACTGAAGCTTTCTTT. Its translation: CASSETREMNTEAFF.

This clonotype turned up a few times. V and J are TRBV6-5 and TRBJ1-2; 9 bases agree with TRBD1. This CDR3 is built from 15 residues. CDR1 MNHEY and CDR2 SVGAGI come from the germline V gene. J was trimmed by 2 bases and V by 0 bases; bases with no gene match: 1. The CDR3 reads CASSYSGTGNYGYTF. CDR3 nucleotides: TGTGCCAGCAGTTACTCTGGGACAGGGAACTATGGCTACACCTTC.

This clonotype was found a few times. Just one base apart from a much larger clone, this may be a read error. J is TRBJ2-7 and V is TRBV5-1; 10 bases line up with TRBD1. This CDR3 has 15 amino acids. With V trimmed by 2 bases and J by 2 bases, 4 bases remained unmatched. The germline V gene encodes CDR1 SGHRS and CDR2 YFSETQ. In DNA, the CDR3 is TGCGCCAGCAGCTTCGGACAGGGGGTCCCCTACGAGCAGTACTTC. This gives the protein CASSFGQGVPYEQYF.

This clonotype has ten or more counts. This sequence joins TRBV3-1 and TRBJ1-1, with D possibly TRBD1 on 5 matching bases. The V end lost 4 bases, the J end lost 4 bases, and 10 bases lay between the germline ends. This CDR3 comprises 13 residues. Germline V gives CDR1 LGHDT, CDR2 YNNKEL (reference sequence). The CDR3 spells CASSPRVGTEAFF. The CDR3, as DNA: TGTGCCAGCAGCCCCAGGGTTGGCACTGAAGCTTTCTTT. Variable domain in full (rest from reference TRBV3-1 and TRBJ1-1): DTAVSQTPKYLVTQMGNDKSIKCEQNLGHDTMYWYKQDSKKFLKIMFSYNNKELIINETVPNRFSPKSPDKAHLNLHINSLELGDSAVYFCASSPRVGTEAFFGQGTRLTVV.

There are many counts of this clonotype. This sequence joins TRBV11-2 and TRBJ2-3; TRBD1 matches at 7 bases. This CDR3 comprises 13 residues. The germline V gene has CDR1 SGHAT and CDR2 FQNNGV. Trimming cost V 4 bases and J 5 bases; bases outside gene matches: 3. Here the CDR3 reads CASSSTGEDTQYF. CDR3 nucleotide sequence: TGTGCCAGCAGCTCCACAGGGGAAGATACGCAGTATTTT. Full variable domain (rest looked up from reference TRBV11-2 and TRBJ2-3): EAGVAQSPRYKIIEKRQSVAFWCNPISGHATLYWYQQILGQGPKLLIQFQNNGVVDDSQLPKDRFSAERLKGVDSTLKIQPAKLEDSAVYLCASSSTGEDTQYFGPGTRLTVL.

This clonotype was picked up many times. The chain uses TRBV2 and TRBJ1-2, with D uncertain. Per germline, CDR1 SNHLY and CDR2 FYNNEI. V was clipped by 5 bases and J by 2 bases, with 3 bases between them. The CDR3 runs 11 residues. DNA of the CDR3: TGTGCCAGCAGTAAGAACTATGGCTACACCTTC. This sequence encodes CASSKNYGYTF.

This clonotype was observed many times. J is TRBJ2-7 and V is TRBV5-1; the D gene is possibly TRBD1 (5 bases). The V end lost 5 bases, the J end lost 1 base, and 16 bases lay between the germline ends. From germline, CDR1 is SGHRS and CDR2 YFSETQ. The CDR3 runs to 15 residues. CDR3 residues: CASRVLTELSYEQYF. The CDR3 bases are TGCGCCAGCAGGGTTTTGACAGAACTGTCCTACGAGCAGTACTTC.

The chain combines TRBV18 with TRBJ1-3; possible D gene TRBD1, 5 bases. The CDR3 runs 14 residues. Trimming removed 9 bases at V and 0 bases at J, with 12 bases between. Germline CDR1 reads KGHSH; CDR2 reads LQKENI. CDR3 loop: CASFRDLSGNTIYF. In DNA, the CDR3 is TGTGCCAGTTTCCGGGACCTCTCTGGAAACACCATATATTTT.

In its sample, this clonotype was seen many times. The chain joins TRBV5-5 to TRBJ1-1; maybe TRBD1 (5 bases). Germline V CDR1 and CDR2: SGHKS, YYEKEE (reference sequence). CDR3 size: 13 residues. The ends were cut back, 3 bases at V and 3 bases at J, with 9 bases in the middle. The CDR3 is CASSSGLDTEAFF. The CDR3 DNA sequence: TGTGCCAGCAGCTCGGGGCTTGACACTGAAGCTTTCTTT.

The V gene is TRBV7-2, the J gene TRBJ2-7; 8 positions match TRBD2. The ends lost 3 bases at V and 0 bases at J; junction bases unmatched: 1. CDR1 SGHTA and CDR2 FQGNSA come from the germline V gene. The CDR3 is 14 amino acids. The CDR3 DNA sequence: TGTGCCAGCAGCTTTAGCGGGGACTCCTACGAGCAGTACTTC. Residues: CASSFSGDSYEQYF. Full variable domain (outside the CDR3, taken from reference TRBV7-2 and TRBJ2-7): GAGVSQSPSNKVTEKGKDVELRCDPISGHTALYWYRQSLGQGLEFLIYFQGNSAPDKSGLPSDRFSAERTGGSVSTLTIQRTQQEDSAVYLCASSFSGDSYEQYFGPGTRLTVT.

This clonotype was observed many times. The rearrangement uses TRBV10-3 and TRBJ2-3; possible D gene TRBD2, 6 bases. The CDR3 is made up of 16 amino acids. CDR1 and CDR2 (germline): ENHRY, SYGVKD. Between the trimmed V and J ends, which lost 3 bases and 3 bases, there was a span of 16 bases. The CDR3 reads CAISEGSGRRTDTQYF. CDR3 bases: TGTGCCATCAGTGAAGGTAGCGGAAGGCGGACAGATACGCAGTATTTT.

This clonotype was counted many times. The rearrangement uses TRBV20-1 and TRBJ2-3, with 8 bases lining up with TRBD1. The germline V gene encodes CDR1 DFQATT and CDR2 SNEGSKA (reference sequence). The trim removed 2 bases at V and 4 bases at J, leaving 8 bases unmatched. The CDR3 runs to 15 residues. CDR3 residues: CSARTDRGIPDTQYF. The DNA of the CDR3 is TGCAGTGCTAGAACCGACAGGGGAATCCCAGATACGCAGTATTTT.

The sample holds many counts of this clonotype. V and J are TRBV5-1 and TRBJ1-6; 7 bases agree with TRBD1. The ends lost 0 bases at V and 5 bases at J; junction bases unmatched: 5. The CDR3 spans 16 residues. From germline, CDR1 is SGHRS and CDR2 YFSETQ. DNA of the CDR3: TGCGCCAGCAGCTTGGCCGAGACAGGGAATAATTCACCCCTCCACTTT. Its protein product is CASSLAETGNNSPLHF.

This clonotype has ten or more counts. The V call is TRBV2, the J call TRBJ2-5; weak D call: TRBD2 (7 bases). V lost 3 bases to trimming and J lost 4 bases, with 15 bases between them. The CDR3 runs to 15 residues. Germline CDR1 reads SNHLY; CDR2 reads FYNNEI. This chain's CDR3 is CASSERRGARETQYF. The CDR3 DNA sequence: TGTGCCAGCAGTGAGCGACGGGGGGCTAGAGAGACCCAGTACTTC.

The chain has TRBV11-2 and TRBJ1-4; 8 nucleotides line up with TRBD1. Germline CDR1 and CDR2: SGHAT and FQNNGV. After removal of 5 bases from V and 3 bases from J, the junction contained 8 bases not matched to a gene. There are 16 residues in the CDR3. This chain's CDR3 is CASSGRGRGANEKLFF. DNA of the CDR3: TGTGCCAGCAGCGGCAGGGGGCGAGGGGCTAATGAAAAACTGTTTTTT.

At least ten counts were recorded for this clonotype. This chain connects TRBV3-1 to TRBJ1-1; D is uncertain. Germline V gene data show CDR1 as LGHDT and CDR2 as YNNKEL (reference sequence). The CDR3 consists of 13 residues. Trimming took off 4 bases at V and 0 bases at J, with 6 bases between the two ends. Here the CDR3 DNA reads TGTGCCAGCAGCCCCGCCCTGAACACTGAAGCTTTCTTT. Its protein is CASSPALNTEAFF.

This clonotype was counted ten times or more. V is TRBV10-3 and J is TRBJ2-3; 10 bases fit TRBD1. Germline CDR1 reads ENHRY; CDR2 reads SYGVKD. The trim removed 4 bases at V and 4 bases at J, leaving 8 bases unmatched. The CDR3 contains 16 residues. The chain's CDR3 is CAISGRRTGGPDTQYF. CDR3 sequence (DNA): TGTGCCATCAGTGGCCGCCGGACAGGGGGACCAGATACGCAGTATTTT.

This clonotype was picked up a small number of times. The chain uses TRBV19 and TRBJ1-5; a weak D match, TRBD1 (5 bases). Germline V CDR1 and CDR2: LNHDA, SQIVND (reference sequence). Trimming took 6 bases from V and 2 from J, leaving 17 bases between them. The CDR3 has 16 residues. CDR3 DNA: TGTGCCAGTAGGCCGTGGAGGACAAAGCGCAATCAGCCCCAGCATTTT. Translated, it gives CASRPWRTKRNQPQHF.

There are many counts of this clonotype. This rearrangement joins TRBV6-1 to TRBJ1-4; 8 bases fit TRBD1. V shed 5 bases and J 7 bases; nucleotides not matched to a gene: 24. CDR3 length: 20 amino acids. Germline V lookup: CDR1 MNHNS, CDR2 SASEGT. The CDR3 sequence: CASSYTYGTGQDPTVEKLFF. The CDR3 DNA follows: TGTGCCAGCAGTTACACCTATGGGACAGGACAGGACCCCACCGTTGAAAAACTGTTTTTT.

This sequence joins TRBV15 and TRBJ1-5, with 8 bases identical to TRBD1. CDR3 length: 14 residues. Losses at the gene ends were 4 bases for V and 6 bases for J; bases not matched to a gene: 5. CDR1 is LNHNV, CDR2 YYDKDF, per germline (reference sequence). The CDR3 DNA sequence: TGTGCCACCAGCAACCCGACAGGGGTTCAGCCCCAGCATTTT. This encodes CATSNPTGVQPQHF.

This clonotype was seen only a few times. The chain links TRBV29-1 to TRBJ2-1; D not certain. The CDR3 contains 14 residues. The V gene's germline CDR1 is SQVTM and CDR2 ANQGSEA. Trimming left V 3 bases short and J 0 bases short, with 9 bases between. The CDR3 reads CSVDEPNSYNEQFF. In DNA, the CDR3 is TGCAGCGTTGATGAGCCCAACTCCTACAATGAGCAGTTCTTC.

This clonotype was found many times. At one of its ends the junction is not consistent with the germline gene, which may arise from a read error. The rearrangement joins TRBV11-2 to TRBJ2-7, with TRBD1 matching over 7 bases. This CDR3 is 17 amino acids long. CDR1 SGHAT and CDR2 FQNNGV come from the germline V gene. CDR3 sequence (DNA): TGTGCCAGCAGCTTAACCCCTCGTCCGGGACAGCCCTACGAGCAATACTTC. Translating it yields CASSLTPRPGQPYEQYF.

This clonotype was recorded a few times. This may be a read error: a much more frequent sequence differs by one nucleotide. This chain joins TRBV7-9 and TRBJ2-6; 7 bases agree with TRBD2. CDR1 is SEHNR, CDR2 FQNEAQ, per germline (reference sequence). This CDR3 is built from 17 residues. CDR3 nucleotides: TGTGCCAGCAGCAATCAAAGCGGGATGTCTGGGGCCAACGTCCCGACTTTC. Translated: CASSNQSGMSGANVPTF.

This clonotype showed up just a few times. This may be a read error, as it is one base from a much larger clone. The chain recombines TRBV2 with TRBJ2-7, with D unresolved. Trimming took off 3 bases at V and 2 bases at J, with 11 bases between the two ends. The CDR3 extends over 14 amino acids. Germline V gene sequence: CDR1 SNHLY, CDR2 FYNNEI. The CDR3 DNA follows: TGTGCCAGCAGTGATATACTGAGCCCCTACGAGCAGTACTTC. This encodes CASSDILSPYEQYF. Full variable domain (outside the CDR3, taken from reference TRBV2 and TRBJ2-7): EPEVTQTPSHQVTQMGQEVILRCVPISNHLYFYWYRQILGQKVEFLVSFYNNEISEKSEIFDDQFSVERPDGSNFTLKIRSTKLEDSAMYFCASSDILSPYEQYFGPGTRLTVT.

This clonotype has a handful of counts. The chain couples TRBV28 to TRBJ1-5; D is ambiguous. Looked up from germline, CDR1 is MDHEN and CDR2 is SYDVKM. The CDR3 is made up of 16 amino acids. Trimming took 5 bases from V and 1 from J, leaving 15 bases between them. CDR3 amino acids: CASSPGGVRSNQPQHF. In DNA, the CDR3 is TGTGCCAGCAGTCCAGGTGGGGTGAGGAGCAATCAGCCCCAGCATTTT.

This clonotype was found many times. The chain employs TRBV3-1 and TRBJ1-6; D is ambiguous. The CDR3 is 16 residues long. CDR1 is LGHDT and CDR2 is YNNKEL in the germline V gene (reference sequence). V lost 4 bases to trimming and J lost 9 bases, with 19 bases between them. The CDR3 sequence is CASSRGRGISSSPLHF. In DNA, the CDR3 is TGTGCCAGCAGCCGCGGGAGAGGGATCTCGTCTTCACCCCTCCACTTT.

This clonotype was seen a few times. The chain has TRBV11-2 and TRBJ1-6; D is uncertain. The CDR3 loop spans 16 amino acids. Germline V gene sequence: CDR1 SGHAT, CDR2 FQNNGV. V was pared by 0 bases and J by 0 bases, with 6 bases between. CDR3 sequence reads: CASSLDHYSYNSPLHF. CDR3 bases: TGTGCCAGCAGCTTAGATCATTACTCCTATAATTCACCCCTCCACTTT.